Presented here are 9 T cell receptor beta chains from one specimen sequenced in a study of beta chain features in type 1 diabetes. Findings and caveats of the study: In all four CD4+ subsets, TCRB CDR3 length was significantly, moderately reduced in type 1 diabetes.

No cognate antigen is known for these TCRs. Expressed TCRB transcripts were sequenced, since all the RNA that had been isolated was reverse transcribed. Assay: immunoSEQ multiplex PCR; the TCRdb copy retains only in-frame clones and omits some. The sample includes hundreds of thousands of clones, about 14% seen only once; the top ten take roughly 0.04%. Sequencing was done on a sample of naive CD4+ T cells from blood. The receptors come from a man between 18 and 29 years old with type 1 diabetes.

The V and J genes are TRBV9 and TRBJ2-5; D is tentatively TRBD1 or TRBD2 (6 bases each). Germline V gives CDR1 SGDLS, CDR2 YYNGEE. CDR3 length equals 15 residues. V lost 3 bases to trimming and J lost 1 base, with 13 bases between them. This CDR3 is CASSERGVIQETQYF. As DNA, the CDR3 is TGTGCCAGCAGCGAAAGGGGGGTAATCCAAGAGACCCAGTACTTC.

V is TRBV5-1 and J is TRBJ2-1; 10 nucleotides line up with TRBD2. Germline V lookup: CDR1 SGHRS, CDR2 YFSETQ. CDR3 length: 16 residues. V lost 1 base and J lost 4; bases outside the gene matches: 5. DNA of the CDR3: TGCGCCAGCAGCTTGCAACCAGCGGGGGGGTACAATGAGCAGTTCTTC. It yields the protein CASSLQPAGGYNEQFF.

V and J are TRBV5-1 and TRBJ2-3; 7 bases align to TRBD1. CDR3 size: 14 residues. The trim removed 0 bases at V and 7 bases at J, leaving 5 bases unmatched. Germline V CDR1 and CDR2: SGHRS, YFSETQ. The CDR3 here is CASSLAQGWNTQYF. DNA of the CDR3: TGCGCCAGCAGCTTGGCACAGGGGTGGAATACGCAGTATTTT.

CDR3 in amino acids: CASSHLGSGVNNEQFF. CDR3 DNA: TGTGCCAGCAGCCACTTGGGTAGCGGGGTCAACAATGAGCAGTTCTTC. The chain joins TRBV9 to TRBJ2-1; 8 nucleotides line up with TRBD2. There are 16 residues in the CDR3. Germline V gives CDR1 SGDLS, CDR2 YYNGEE. V dropped 4 bases and J dropped 5; count of bases not matched to a gene: 11.

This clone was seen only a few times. CDR3 residues: CASSPLLAGAYEQYF. In DNA form, the CDR3 reads TGTGCCAGTAGCCCCCTACTAGCGGGAGCCTACGAGCAGTACTTC. This chain joins TRBV19 and TRBJ2-7, with TRBD2 matching 11 bases. V lost 6 bases to trimming and J lost 2 bases; unmatched junction nucleotides: 6. CDR1 LNHDA and CDR2 SQIVND come from the germline V gene (reference sequence). This CDR3 has 15 amino acids.

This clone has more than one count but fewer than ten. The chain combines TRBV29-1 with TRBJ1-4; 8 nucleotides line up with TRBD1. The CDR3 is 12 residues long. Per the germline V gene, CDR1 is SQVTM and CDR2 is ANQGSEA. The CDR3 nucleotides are TGCACCGGAGGGACAGGAGATGAAAAACTGTTTTTT. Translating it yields CTGGTGDEKLFF.

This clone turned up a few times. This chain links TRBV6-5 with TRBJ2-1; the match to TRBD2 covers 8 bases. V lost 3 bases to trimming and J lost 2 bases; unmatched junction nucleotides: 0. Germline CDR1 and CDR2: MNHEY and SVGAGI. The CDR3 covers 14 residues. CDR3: CASSYSGAYNEQFF. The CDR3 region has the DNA TGTGCCAGCAGTTATAGCGGGGCCTACAATGAGCAGTTCTTC.

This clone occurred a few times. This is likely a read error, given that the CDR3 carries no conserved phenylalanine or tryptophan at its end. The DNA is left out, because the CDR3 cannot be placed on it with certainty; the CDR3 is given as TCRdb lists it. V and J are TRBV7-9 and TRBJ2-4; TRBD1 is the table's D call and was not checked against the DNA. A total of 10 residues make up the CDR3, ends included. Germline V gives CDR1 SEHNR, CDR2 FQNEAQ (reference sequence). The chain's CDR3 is CASSRRGRPQ.

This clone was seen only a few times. Here the CDR3 reads CASSKVPRREDNSPLHF. The CDR3, as DNA: TGTGCCAGCAGCAAAGTTCCCCGCCGGGAGGATAATTCACCCCTCCACTTT. The V and J genes are TRBV21-1 and TRBJ1-6. TRBV21-1 is recorded as a pseudogene. The CDR3 sequence is 17 residues long.